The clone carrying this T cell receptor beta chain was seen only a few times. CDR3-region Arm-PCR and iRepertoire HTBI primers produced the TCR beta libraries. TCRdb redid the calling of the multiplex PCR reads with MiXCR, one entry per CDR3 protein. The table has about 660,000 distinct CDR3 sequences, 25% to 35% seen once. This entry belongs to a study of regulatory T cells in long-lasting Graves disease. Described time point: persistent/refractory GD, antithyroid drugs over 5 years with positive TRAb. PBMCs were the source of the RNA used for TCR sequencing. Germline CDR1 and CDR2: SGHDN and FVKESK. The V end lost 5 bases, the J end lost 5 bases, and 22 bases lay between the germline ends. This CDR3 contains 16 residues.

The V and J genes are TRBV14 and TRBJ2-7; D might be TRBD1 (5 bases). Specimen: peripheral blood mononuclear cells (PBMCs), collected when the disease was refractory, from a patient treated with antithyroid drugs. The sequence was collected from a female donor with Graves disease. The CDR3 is CASSDEQETGRHEQYF. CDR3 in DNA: TGTGCCAGCAGCGACGAACAGGAGACGGGTCGGCACGAGCAGTACTTC.